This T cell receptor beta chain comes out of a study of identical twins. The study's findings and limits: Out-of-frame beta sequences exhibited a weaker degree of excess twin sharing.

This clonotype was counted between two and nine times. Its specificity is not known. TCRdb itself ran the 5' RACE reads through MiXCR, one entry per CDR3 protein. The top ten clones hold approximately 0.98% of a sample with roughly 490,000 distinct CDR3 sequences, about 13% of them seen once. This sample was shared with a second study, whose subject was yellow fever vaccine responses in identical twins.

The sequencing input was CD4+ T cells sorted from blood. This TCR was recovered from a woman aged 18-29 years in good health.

In DNA, the CDR3 is TGTGCCAGCAGTTCGACACGGCGCAAAAACATTCAGTACTTC. This encodes CASSSTRRKNIQYF. The gene calls are TRBV28 and TRBJ2-4, with no clear D. Germline CDR1 reads MDHEN; CDR2 reads SYDVKM. This CDR3 contains 14 residues. V was trimmed by 4 bases and J by 3 bases, leaving 10 bases between them.